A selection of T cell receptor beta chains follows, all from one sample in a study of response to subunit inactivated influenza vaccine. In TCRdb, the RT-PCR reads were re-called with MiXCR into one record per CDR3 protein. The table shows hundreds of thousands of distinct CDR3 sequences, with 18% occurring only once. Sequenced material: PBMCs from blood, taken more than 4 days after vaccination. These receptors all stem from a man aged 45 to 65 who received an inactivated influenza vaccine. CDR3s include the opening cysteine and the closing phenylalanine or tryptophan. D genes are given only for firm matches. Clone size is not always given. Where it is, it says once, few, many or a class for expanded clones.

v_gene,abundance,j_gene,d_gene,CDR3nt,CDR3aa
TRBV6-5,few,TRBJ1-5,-,TGTGCCAGCAGTTCCTTAGGTCGAGGCAATCAGCCCCAGCATTTT,CASSSLGRGNQPQHF
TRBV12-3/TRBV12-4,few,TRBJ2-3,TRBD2,TGTGCCAGCAGCAAGCGACTAGCGGGGGGGCCGGGCACAGATACGCAGTATTTT,CASSKRLAGGPGTDTQYF
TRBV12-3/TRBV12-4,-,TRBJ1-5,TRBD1,TGTGCCAGCAGTTCTACAGGGGTCAATCAGCCCCAGCATTTT,CASSSTGVNQPQHF
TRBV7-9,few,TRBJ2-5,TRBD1,TGTGCCAGCAACCCGCCGGGACAGGCCCTCCAAGAGACCCAGTACTTC,CASNPPGQALQETQYF
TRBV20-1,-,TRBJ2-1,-,TGCAGTGCTGGGTTTTTTGGCGGGGTTAACAATGAGCAGTTCTTC,CSAGFFGGVNNEQFF
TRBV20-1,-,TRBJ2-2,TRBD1,TGCAGTGCTAGAAAGACAGGGGAAACCGGGGAGCTGTTTTTT,CSARKTGETGELFF
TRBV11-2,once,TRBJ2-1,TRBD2,TGTGCCAGCAGCTTAGGTGCACTAGCGGGGACCTTTTCCTACAATGAGCAGTTCTTC,CASSLGALAGTFSYNEQFF
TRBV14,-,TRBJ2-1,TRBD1,TGTGCCAGCAGCCTACCGGGACAGGGGGCCTACAATGAGCAGTTCTTC,CASSLPGQGAYNEQFF
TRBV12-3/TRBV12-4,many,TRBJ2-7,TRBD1,TGTGCCAGCAGTTCCAACTCCGGGACAGGGAGGGAGCAGTACTTC,CASSSNSGTGREQYF
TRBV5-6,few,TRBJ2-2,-,TGTGCCAGCAGCGACTCCGGGACCAAAACAGTAATATCCGGGGAGCTGTTTTTT,CASSDSGTKTVISGELFF
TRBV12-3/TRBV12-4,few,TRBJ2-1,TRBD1,TGTGCCAGCAGTTTTCGACAGGGGGCTAGTGAGCAGTTCTTC,CASSFRQGASEQFF
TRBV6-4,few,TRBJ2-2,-,TGTGCCAGCTCGGGGCTTACCGGGGAGCTGTTTTTT,CASSGLTGELFF
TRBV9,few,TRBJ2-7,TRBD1,TGTGCCAGCAGCCCCCGGGACAGGGCGTCCCACGAGCAGTACTTC,CASSPRDRASHEQYF
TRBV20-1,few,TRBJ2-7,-,TGCAGTGCTAGATTTTCGGCAGGGGCCGCTTACGAGCAGTACTTC,CSARFSAGAAYEQYF
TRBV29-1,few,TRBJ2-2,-,TGCAGCATACGGACTCTCTCAACCGGGGAGCTGTTTTTT,CSIRTLSTGELFF
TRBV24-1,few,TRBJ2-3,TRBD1,TGTGCCACCAGTGCTACGGACAGGGGAGGAGATACGCAGTATTTT,CATSATDRGGDTQYF
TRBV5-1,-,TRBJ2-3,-,TGCGCCAGCAGCCTACAGGGATACTCTAGCACAGATACGCAGTATTTT,CASSLQGYSSTDTQYF
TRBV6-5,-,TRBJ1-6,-,TGTGCCAGCAGTTACAATTGGGGCCACTCACCCCTCCACTTT,CASSYNWGHSPLHF
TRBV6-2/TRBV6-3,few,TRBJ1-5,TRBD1,TGTGCCAGCAGTTTGGGAGCGGGACAGGGCTCTCAGCCCCAGCATTTT,CASSLGAGQGSQPQHF
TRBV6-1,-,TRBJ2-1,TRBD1,TGTGCCAGCAGTGACCCCGGACAGGGATGGGGTGAGCAGTTCTTC,CASSDPGQGWGEQFF
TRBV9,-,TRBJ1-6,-,TGTGCCAGCAGCGTAGGGTGGGCCAGTGATTCACCCCTCCACTTT,CASSVGWASDSPLHF
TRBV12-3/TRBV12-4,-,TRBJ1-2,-,TGTGCCAGCATGCTTCGGCCCATGACAGTCAACCTGAATGGCTACACCTTC,CASMLRPMTVNLNGYTF
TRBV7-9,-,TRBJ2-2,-,TGTGCCAGCAGCTTAGGTGTCGTCGGGGAGCTGTTTTTT,CASSLGVVGELFF
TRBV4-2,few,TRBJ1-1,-,TGTGCCAGCAGCCAAGACAGAGTGTGGGGAAACACTGAAGCTTTCTTT,CASSQDRVWGNTEAFF
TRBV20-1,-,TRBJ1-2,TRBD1,TGCAGTGCTACAAGGGACAGGGCCTCCTATGGCTACACCTTC,CSATRDRASYGYTF
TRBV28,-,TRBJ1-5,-,TGTGCCAGCAGTTTTCTGGCAGGTAATCAGCCCCAGCATTTT,CASSFLAGNQPQHF
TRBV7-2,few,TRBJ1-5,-,TGTGCCAGCAGCTTACTTTTGGCTTCGAATCAGCCCCAGCATTTT,CASSLLLASNQPQHF
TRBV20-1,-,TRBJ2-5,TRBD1,TGCAGTGCTAGAGTTAACGCAGGGGGAGAGACCCAGTACTTC,CSARVNAGGETQYF
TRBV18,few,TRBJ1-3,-,TGTGCCAGCTCCCCCGACAAGAACGGAAACACCATATATTTT,CASSPDKNGNTIYF
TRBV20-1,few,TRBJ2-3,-,TGCAGTGCTCCCCGAAGGGGACACCTCACAGATACGCAGTATTTT,CSAPRRGHLTDTQYF
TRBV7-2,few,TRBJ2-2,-,TGTGCCAGCAGCTTAGCAACAGGAGTGAACACCGGGGAGCTGTTTTTT,CASSLATGVNTGELFF
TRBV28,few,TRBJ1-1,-,TGTGCCAGCAGTCCAGTGGACAGCTGGACTGAAGCTTTCTTT,CASSPVDSWTEAFF
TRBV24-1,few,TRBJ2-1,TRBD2,TGTGCCACCAGTGACTCTGGGACTAGCGGGGGAAGCCCCTCCTACAATGAGCAGTTCTTC,CATSDSGTSGGSPSYNEQFF
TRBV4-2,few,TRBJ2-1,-,TGTGCCAGCAGCCAAGATTTTGGGGGAGGCAACTACAATGAGCAGTTCTTC,CASSQDFGGGNYNEQFF
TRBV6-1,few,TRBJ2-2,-,TGTGCCAGCAAGTCAGGGTCAATCACCGGGGAGCTGTTTTTT,CASKSGSITGELFF